The table lists the clone carrying this T cell receptor beta chain with many counts. This sample was taken from a study of blood T cell repertoires in COVID-19. This table comes from immunoSEQ multiplex PCR, and its TCRdb copy is limited to in-frame clones, with some not included. In the table there are under 80,000 clones, 80% of which are singletons. The sequenced sample consisted of peripheral blood. This clonotype originated in a human donor in a cohort sampled during active COVID-19.

CDR3 in DNA: TGTGCCTGGAGGCAGGGGGTGAATAATTCACCCCTCCACTTT. Protein product: CAWRQGVNNSPLHF. The rearrangement uses TRBV30 and TRBJ1-6; 7 positions match TRBD1. The ends lost 3 bases at V and 5 bases at J; junction bases unmatched: 4. Germline CDR1 and CDR2: GTSNPN and SVGIG (reference sequence). CDR3 length: 14 amino acids.